This paragraph covers one T cell receptor beta chain sequence. What it recognizes is unknown. TCRdb's copy holds only in-frame clones and misses some; the assay was immunoSEQ multiplex PCR. There are about 140,000 clones in the sample; roughly 89% occur only once, and approximately 5.4% lies in the top ten. Per the germline V gene, CDR1 is SGHRS and CDR2 is YFSETQ. The CDR3 is 14 residues long. V lost 7 bases and J lost 1; bases outside the gene matches: 6. The data are from a study of T cell responses to AZD1222 COVID-19 vaccine. General study results and limits: Clonal diversity was possibly underestimated; the donors were predominantly white British and more often female.

The clonotype comes from an adult in good health. This specimen consisted of peripheral blood, obtained on day 0 of AZD1222 vaccination. This chain connects TRBV5-1 to TRBJ2-7, with 9 bases fitting TRBD2. The CDR3 region is CASRAGGKSYEQYF. The CDR3 coding sequence is TGCGCCAGCCGGGCGGGGGGGAAATCCTACGAGCAGTACTTC.